This entry lists 19 T cell receptor beta chains sequenced from one sample in a study of blood T cell repertoires in COVID-19. Some clones are missing from TCRdb's copy, which holds only in-frame ones; the method was immunoSEQ multiplex PCR. The sample lists about 350,000 clones; roughly 87% were seen once. Sequencing was carried out using PBMCs or T cells enriched from blood (not recorded which). The source is a woman aged 30 to 39 who had recovered from COVID-19.

This clone was picked up one time. J is TRBJ1-6 and V is TRBV19; 8 nucleotides agree with TRBD1. Germline V gene lookup returns CDR1 LNHDA and CDR2 SQIVND (reference sequence). The CDR3 loop spans 15 amino acids. With V trimmed by 5 bases and J by 7 bases, 7 bases remained unmatched. The CDR3 loop is CASSPAGGGNSPLHF. The CDR3 region has the DNA TGTGCCAGTAGTCCCGCAGGGGGCGGCAATTCACCCCTCCACTTT. Filled out from reference TRBV19 and TRBJ1-6, the complete variable domain reads DGGITQSPKYLFRKEGQNVTLSCEQNLNHDAMYWYRQDPGQGLRLIYYSQIVNDFQKGDIAEGYSVSREKKESFPLTVTSAQKNPTAFYLCASSPAGGGNSPLHFGNGTRLTVT.

The chain joins TRBV4-1 to TRBJ2-1; tentatively, D is TRBD2 (5 bases). The V gene's germline CDR1 is MGHRA and CDR2 YSYEKL. CDR3 length equals 14 residues. The V end lost 4 bases, the J end lost 6 bases, and 13 bases lay between the germline ends. The CDR3 DNA follows: TGCGCCAGCAGCCCAGGTCGGGGTATCAATGAGCAGTTCTTC. It codes for CASSPGRGINEQFF.

The chain recombines TRBV5-4 with TRBJ2-5; TRBD1 matches 8 bases. From germline, CDR1 is SGHNT and CDR2 YYREEE (reference sequence). The CDR3 runs to 15 residues. The V and J ends lost 6 bases and 1 base, in that order; junction bases with no gene match: 8. The CDR3 reads CASITFGQGQETQYF. The CDR3 DNA reads as TGTGCCAGCATAACCTTCGGACAGGGCCAAGAGACCCAGTACTTC.

The J gene is TRBJ1-3, the V gene TRBV20-1; no firm D call. V was clipped by 1 base and J by 5 bases, with 3 bases between them. The V gene's germline CDR1 is DFQATT and CDR2 SNEGSKA (reference sequence). The CDR3 is 11 amino acids. CDR3 in amino acids: CSARARNTIYF. DNA for the CDR3: TGCAGTGCTAGAGCTCGAAACACCATATATTTT.

The chain links TRBV3-1 (or the pseudogene TRBV3-2) to TRBJ2-1, with 9 bases fitting TRBD1. CDR1 is LGHDT and CDR2 is YNNKEL in the germline V gene (reference sequence). The CDR3 length is 15 residues. The ends lost 3 bases at V and 9 bases at J; junction bases unmatched: 9. The CDR3 nucleotides read TGTGCCAGCAGCCAGGGACAGGGAACGGCTGGTGAGCAGTTCTTC. Translation: CASSQGQGTAGEQFF.

The V call is TRBV5-1, the J call TRBJ2-1; 12 nucleotides align to TRBD2. The CDR3 contains 15 residues. Germline V gene data show CDR1 as SGHRS and CDR2 as YFSETQ. J gave up 2 bases and V 7 bases, and 4 bases lay outside the gene matches. The CDR3, as DNA: TGCGCCAGCTATCCTAGCGGGGGGGCCTACAATGAGCAGTTCTTC. Residues: CASYPSGGAYNEQFF.

The chain is built from TRBV5-6 and TRBJ2-6; D uncertain. The CDR3 sequence is 12 residues long. Germline V lookup: CDR1 SGHDT, CDR2 YYEEEE. V lost 7 bases and J lost 4, with 6 bases in between. The CDR3 spells CASGPGANVLTF. CDR3 sequence (DNA): TGTGCCAGCGGGCCCGGGGCCAACGTCCTGACTTTC.

The chain carries TRBV9 and TRBJ1-1; TRBD1 matches 7 bases. Germline V lookup: CDR1 SGDLS, CDR2 YYNGEE. V lost 1 base, J lost 3 bases, and 3 bases stayed unmatched. This CDR3 has 14 residues. The DNA of the CDR3 is TGTGCCAGCAGCGTAAAGGGGGCGGACACTGAAGCTTTCTTT. Encoded protein: CASSVKGADTEAFF.

This chain joins TRBV7-9 and TRBJ2-1, with a tentative D call TRBD1 (6 bases). The CDR3 covers 16 residues. Looked up from germline, CDR1 is SEHNR and CDR2 is FQNEAQ (reference sequence). V was pared by 5 bases and J by 6 bases, with 20 bases between. CDR3 residues: CASSNTGLREGNEQFF. CDR3 nucleotides: TGTGCCAGCAGCAACACAGGGCTCAGGGAAGGCAATGAGCAGTTCTTC.

The rearrangement uses TRBV18 and TRBJ1-1; perhaps TRBD1 as D (5 bases). The V gene's germline CDR1 is KGHSH and CDR2 LQKENI. The CDR3 totals 13 residues. The germline V and J ends were trimmed by 8 bases and 7 bases, with 17 bases remaining between them. The CDR3: CASNLDSPSEAFF. The CDR3 bases are TGTGCCAGCAATTTAGACAGCCCCAGTGAAGCTTTCTTT.

A note on this clone: The sample has other DNA sequences that encode this CDR3 too. The V gene is TRBV5-1, the J gene TRBJ2-2, with TRBD1 matching 9 bases. The germline V gene has CDR1 SGHRS and CDR2 YFSETQ. This CDR3 is 15 amino acids long. V lost 4 bases to trimming and J lost 1 base; unmatched junction nucleotides: 2. CDR3 nucleotides: TGCGCCAGCAGCCTGGGACAGGGGAACACCGGGGAGCTGTTTTTT. Protein sequence: CASSLGQGNTGELFF.

The CDR3: CASSPLSAALSGANVLTF. CDR3 in DNA: TGTGCCAGCAGCCCGCTGTCAGCGGCCCTCTCTGGGGCCAACGTCCTGACTTTC. The gene calls are TRBV11-2 and TRBJ2-6; possible D gene TRBD2, 5 bases. The germline V and J ends were trimmed by 5 bases and 0 bases, with 17 bases remaining between them. The length of the CDR3 is 18 residues. Germline lookup yields CDR1 SGHAT and CDR2 FQNNGV.

The rearrangement uses TRBV5-6 and TRBJ1-6; a weak D match, TRBD1 (5 bases). The CDR3 is 18 amino acids. V lost 1 base and J 8 bases, leaving 22 bases between the germline ends. Germline loops: CDR1 SGHDT, CDR2 YYEEEE. The CDR3 nucleotides read TGTGCCAGCAGCTTGCAGACGTTAAGGGGCGCTTGGGATTCACCCCTCCACTTT. Encoded protein: CASSLQTLRGAWDSPLHF. Full variable domain (remainder filled in from reference TRBV5-6 and TRBJ1-6): DAGVTQSPTHLIKTRGQQVTLRCSPKSGHDTVSWYQQALGQGPQFIFQYYEEEERQRGNFPDRFSGHQFPNYSSELNVNALLLGDSALYLCASSLQTLRGAWDSPLHFGNGTRLTVT.

This chain links TRBV4-3 with TRBJ2-3, with a weak D call TRBD2 (7 bases). CDR3 length: 18 amino acids. Germline CDR1 is LGHNA and CDR2 is YSLEER. V was pared by 3 bases and J by 0 bases, with 19 bases between. DNA for the CDR3: TGCGCCAGCAGCCAGGGCGGGGGCCAATATCTTAGCACAGATACGCAGTATTTT. It translates to CASSQGGGQYLSTDTQYF.

This rearrangement joins TRBV7-9 to TRBJ1-4; 7 positions match TRBD1. The CDR3 spans 16 residues. The ends lost 0 bases at V and 5 bases at J; junction bases unmatched: 6. The germline V gene encodes CDR1 SEHNR and CDR2 FQNEAQ (reference sequence). CDR3 in DNA: TGTGCCAGCAGCTTAGCAGGTCCAGGGGGAAATGAAAAACTGTTTTTT. It yields the protein CASSLAGPGGNEKLFF.

The chain links TRBV15 to TRBJ1-6; 8 nucleotides align to TRBD1. With 5 bases clipped from V and 9 bases from J, the junction kept 9 bases outside the gene matches. The V gene's germline CDR1 is LNHNV and CDR2 YYDKDF (reference sequence). The length of the CDR3 is 15 residues. The CDR3, as DNA: TGTGCCACCAGCCAAAGGACAGGGAAGGGTTCACCCCTCCACTTT. Its translation is CATSQRTGKGSPLHF.

CDR3 in amino acids: CASSPRDRGVYNEQFF. The CDR3 DNA follows: TGTGCCAGCAGCCCAAGGGACAGGGGTGTGTACAATGAGCAGTTCTTC. The chain recombines TRBV7-2 with TRBJ2-1; TRBD1 matches 10 bases. Germline lookup yields CDR1 SGHTA and CDR2 FQGNSA. V was clipped by 5 bases and J by 4 bases; unmatched bases: 8. The CDR3 has 16 residues.

This chain uses TRBV11-2 with TRBJ1-1, with D possibly being TRBD1 (6 bases). Germline V gene sequence: CDR1 SGHAT, CDR2 FQNNGV. With 2 bases removed from V and 1 base from J, the gap between germline ends came to 11 bases. The CDR3 spans 15 residues. CDR3: CASSLNPGENTEAFF. In DNA, the CDR3 is TGTGCCAGCAGCTTAAATCCAGGGGAGAACACTGAAGCTTTCTTT.

The chain combines TRBV19 with TRBJ1-3; 11 nucleotides match TRBD1. Germline CDR1 is LNHDA and CDR2 is SQIVND (reference sequence). V lost 7 bases, J lost 1 base, and 9 bases stayed unmatched. There are 17 residues in the CDR3. CDR3 amino acids: CASTITGTGGSGNTIYF. As DNA, the CDR3 is TGTGCCAGTACCATAACCGGGACAGGGGGTTCTGGAAACACCATATATTTT.